The present TCR beta chain was sequenced within a study of blood T cell repertoires in COVID-19. Study information: Samples representing acute and convalescent COVID-19 were sourced from the United States, Italy and Spain. T cells, B-cell-depleted T cells, or PBMCs provided the cDNA or gDNA that served as material.

Losses at the gene ends were 7 bases for V and 6 bases for J; bases not matched to a gene: 4. Germline CDR1 MNHNY, CDR2 SVGAGI (reference sequence). CDR3 length: 12 amino acids. In the original analysis: Reference gene primer amplification in the assay estimated nucleated cell counts. Generated by immunoSEQ multiplex PCR, the TCRdb table keeps only in-frame clones and is missing some. From that table come the V and J calls and clone size; the DNA was used to work out D and trimming. This table holds some 240,000 clones, around 90% found once. The material sequenced was peripheral blood. The receptor's source is a man aged 60-69 years who had recovered from COVID-19. The chain joins TRBV6-6 to TRBJ2-7, with 9 bases matching TRBD1. CDR3 residues: CASTGTGLEQYV. As DNA, the CDR3 is TGTGCCAGCACCGGGACAGGGCTCGAGCAGTACGTC.